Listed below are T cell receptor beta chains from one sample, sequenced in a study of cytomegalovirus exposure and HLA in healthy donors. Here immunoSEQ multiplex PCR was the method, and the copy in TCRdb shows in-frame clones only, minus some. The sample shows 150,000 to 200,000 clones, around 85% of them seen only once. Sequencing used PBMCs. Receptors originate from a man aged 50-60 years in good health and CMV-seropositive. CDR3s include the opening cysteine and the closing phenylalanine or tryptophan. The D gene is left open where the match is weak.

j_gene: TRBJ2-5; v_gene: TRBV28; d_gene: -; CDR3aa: CASSVQGLQETQYF; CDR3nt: TGTGCCAGCAGTGTCCAGGGACTCCAAGAGACCCAGTACTTC
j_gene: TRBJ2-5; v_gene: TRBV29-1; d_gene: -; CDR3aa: CSVEAGVGWDF; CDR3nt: TGCAGCGTTGAAGCGGGGGTGGGGTGGGACTTC
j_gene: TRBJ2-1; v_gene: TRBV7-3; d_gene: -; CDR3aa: CASSLARENNEQFF; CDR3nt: TGTGCCAGCAGCTTAGCCCGGGAGAATAATGAGCAGTTCTTC
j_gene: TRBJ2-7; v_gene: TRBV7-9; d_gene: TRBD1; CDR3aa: CASSQGQGIGEQYF; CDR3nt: TGTGCCAGCAGCCAGGGACAGGGAATTGGCGAGCAGTACTTC
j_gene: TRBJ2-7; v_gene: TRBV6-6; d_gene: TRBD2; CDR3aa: CASSSGSGAPYEQYF; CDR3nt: TGTGCCAGCAGTTCCGGTAGCGGGGCGCCCTACGAGCAGTACTTC
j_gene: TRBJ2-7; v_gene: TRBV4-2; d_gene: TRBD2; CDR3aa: CASSPRLALGEQYF; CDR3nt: TGTGCCAGCAGCCCCAGACTAGCCCTAGGCGAGCAGTACTTC
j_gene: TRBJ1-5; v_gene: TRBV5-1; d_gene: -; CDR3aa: CASSPTPGNQPQHF; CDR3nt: TGCGCCAGCAGCCCGACCCCAGGAAATCAGCCCCAGCATTTT
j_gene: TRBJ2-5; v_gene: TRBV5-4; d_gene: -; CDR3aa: CASSLGREETQYF; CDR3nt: TGTGCCAGCAGCTTGGGGCGGGAAGAGACCCAGTACTTC
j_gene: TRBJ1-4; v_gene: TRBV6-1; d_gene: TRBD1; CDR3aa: CASILQGAKEKLFF; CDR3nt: TGTGCCAGCATCCTACAGGGGGCGAAAGAAAAACTGTTTTTT
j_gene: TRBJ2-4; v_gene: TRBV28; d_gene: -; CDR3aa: CASRTGVGNIQYF; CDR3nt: TGTGCCAGCAGAACCGGAGTGGGAAACATTCAGTACTTC
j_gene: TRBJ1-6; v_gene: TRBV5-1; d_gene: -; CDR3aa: CASSLGAQQPPSPLHF; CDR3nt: TGCGCCAGCAGCTTGGGGGCACAACAACCACCTTCACCCCTCCACTTT
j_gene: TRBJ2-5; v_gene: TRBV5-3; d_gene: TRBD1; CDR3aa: CARSLRGHQETQYF; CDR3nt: TGTGCCAGAAGCTTAAGGGGGCATCAAGAGACCCAGTACTTC
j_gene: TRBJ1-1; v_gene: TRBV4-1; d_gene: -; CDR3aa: CASSQQGGVTEAFF; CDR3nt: TGCGCCAGCAGCCAACAGGGAGGGGTCACTGAAGCTTTCTTT
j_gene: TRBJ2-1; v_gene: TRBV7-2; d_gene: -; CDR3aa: CASSSWSGEQFF; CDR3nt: TGTGCCAGCAGCTCCTGGTCGGGTGAGCAGTTCTTC
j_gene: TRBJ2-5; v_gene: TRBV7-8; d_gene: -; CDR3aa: CASSQLGLAQETQYF; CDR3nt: TGTGCCAGCAGCCAACTGGGCCTGGCCCAAGAGACCCAGTACTTC
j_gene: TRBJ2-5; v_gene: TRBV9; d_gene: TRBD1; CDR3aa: CASSVGGRGQETQYF; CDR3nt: TGTGCCAGCAGCGTAGGGGGCCGGGGACAGGAGACCCAGTACTTC
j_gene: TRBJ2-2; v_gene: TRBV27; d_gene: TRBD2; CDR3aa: CASSLWASGNTGELFF; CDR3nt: TGTGCCAGCAGTTTATGGGCTAGCGGGAACACCGGGGAGCTGTTTTTT